This passage covers 30 T cell receptor beta chains from one sample sequenced in a study of PD-1 blockade in mismatch repair-deficient tumors. Libraries were prepared by immunoSEQ multiplex PCR; TCRdb keeps only in-frame clonotypes and omits some of them. The data hold tens of thousands of clones, with over 70% observed a single time. Sequencing used peripheral blood, obtained 12 weeks after starting pembrolizumab. These receptors were obtained from an adult with mismatch repair-deficient cancer.

J is TRBJ2-7 and V is TRBV6-6; D not resolved. The CDR3 extends over 14 amino acids. V dropped 4 bases and J dropped 5 bases, with 15 bases sitting between them. Germline V CDR1 and CDR2: MNHNY, SVGAGI (reference sequence). CDR3 coding DNA: TGTGCCAGCAGTTCCCTCCGGATTCGGAACGAGCAGTACTTC. Residues: CASSSLRIRNEQYF.

The chain recombines TRBV7-2 with TRBJ2-2; 12 positions agree with TRBD2. V shed 1 base and J 6 bases; nucleotides not matched to a gene: 0. In germline, CDR1 is SGHTA, CDR2 FQGNSA. This CDR3 region has 15 residues. The CDR3: CASSLGLAGAGELFF. The CDR3 nucleotides are TGTGCCAGCAGCTTAGGACTAGCGGGAGCCGGGGAGCTGTTTTTT.

The chain uses TRBV5-6 and TRBJ1-4, with D possibly matching TRBD1 (5 bases). Trimming left V 2 bases short and J 3 bases short, with 14 bases between. This CDR3 comprises 16 residues. Looked up from germline, CDR1 is SGHDT and CDR2 is YYEEEE. CDR3 DNA: TGTGCCAGCAGCTTTTCAGGGACGCGGCCTAATGAAAAACTGTTTTTT. This gives the protein CASSFSGTRPNEKLFF.

This clone occurred a few times. The rearrangement links TRBV21-1 to TRBJ2-5; the table's D call of TRBD1 was not tested on the DNA. TRBV21-1 is classified as a pseudogene. This CDR3 comprises 13 residues. The CDR3 loop is CASSKRGQETQYF. The CDR3 DNA sequence: TGTGCCAGCAGCAAAAGGGGGCAAGAGACCCAGTACTTC.

The CDR3 is CASSIPGRLNQPQHF. The CDR3 DNA sequence: TGTGCCAGTAGTATTCCGGGACGACTCAATCAGCCCCAGCATTTT. The V gene is TRBV19, the J gene TRBJ1-5, with D perhaps matching TRBD1 (5 bases). Germline lookup yields CDR1 LNHDA and CDR2 SQIVND (reference sequence). V was shortened by 3 bases and J by 3 bases, with 12 bases between the two germline ends. This CDR3 has 15 residues.

The rearrangement links TRBV19 to TRBJ2-1; 9 nucleotides agree with TRBD1. The V gene end was trimmed by 6 bases and the J gene end by 9 bases; junction bases not matched to a gene: 9. This CDR3 contains 14 residues. The germline V gene has CDR1 LNHDA and CDR2 SQIVND (reference sequence). The DNA for the CDR3 is TGTGCCAGTAGCCGGGACAGGGAAAGTCCTGAGCAGTTCTTC. It encodes CASSRDRESPEQFF.

This rearrangement joins TRBV28 to TRBJ2-3, with D perhaps matching TRBD2 (6 bases). Per the germline V gene, CDR1 is MDHEN and CDR2 is SYDVKM. V was shortened by 4 bases and J by 1 base, with 15 bases between the two germline ends. The CDR3 runs 16 residues. DNA of the CDR3: TGTGCCAGCAGTTCACCTGGACTAACCCGCACAGATACGCAGTATTTT. Its protein is CASSSPGLTRTDTQYF.

This clone has just a few counts. V gene TRBV27 combines with J gene TRBJ2-3; D may be TRBD1 (5 bases). Germline CDR1 reads MNHEY; CDR2 reads SMNVEV (reference sequence). The V end was cut by 2 bases, the J end by 5 bases, with 8 bases between. The CDR3 loop spans 13 amino acids. The CDR3: CASSLPGKDTQYF. The CDR3, as DNA: TGTGCCAGCAGTTTACCAGGGAAAGATACGCAGTATTTT.

For the CDR3, the DNA is TGTGCCAGCAGCGTGGTTCCAACGGGAAACACCATATATTTT. This gives the protein CASSVVPTGNTIYF. V and J are TRBV9 and TRBJ1-3; the D is unclear. The CDR3 length is 14 residues. Looked up from germline, CDR1 is SGDLS and CDR2 is YYNGEE. Trimming pared 2 bases from V and 4 bases from J, leaving 10 bases between.

The genes are TRBV25-1 and TRBJ1-1, with unresolved D. Germline CDR1 reads MGHDK; CDR2 reads SYGVNS. CDR3 length equals 11 residues. Trimming took 5 bases from V and 1 from J, leaving 2 bases between them. The CDR3 sequence is CASSWNTEAFF. In DNA form, the CDR3 reads TGTGCCAGCAGTTGGAACACTGAAGCTTTCTTT.

J is TRBJ1-1 and V is TRBV11-3; D is possibly TRBD1 (6 bases). CDR3 length: 16 residues. Germline lookup yields CDR1 SGHNT and CDR2 YENEEA. V was trimmed by 6 bases and J by 5 bases, leaving 22 bases between them. The CDR3 coding sequence is TGTGCCAGCAGACGAGGGGGGGGTATCCTAGGGACTGAAGCTTTCTTT. Its translation is CASRRGGGILGTEAFF.

This clone has more than one count but fewer than ten. The chain is built from TRBV5-1 and TRBJ1-1; D not certain. This CDR3 is 14 amino acids long. Germline V gene sequence: CDR1 SGHRS, CDR2 YFSETQ. Trimming removed 2 bases from V and 3 bases from J, with 11 bases in between. CDR3 protein: CASSLWSGDTEAFF. DNA for the CDR3: TGCGCCAGCAGCTTATGGTCCGGGGACACTGAAGCTTTCTTT.

This sequence joins TRBV7-2 and TRBJ2-7; 9 bases map to TRBD2. The CDR3 spans 15 residues. V was clipped by 5 bases and J by 2 bases; unmatched bases: 7. Germline V gene sequence: CDR1 SGHTA, CDR2 FQGNSA. DNA for the CDR3: TGTGCCAGCAGCACCGGGACTAGCCGAACCTACGAGCAGTACTTC. Amino acid sequence: CASSTGTSRTYEQYF.

This clone was seen only a few times. The chain recombines TRBV7-2 with TRBJ2-7; TRBD1 aligns across 8 bases. V dropped 4 bases and J dropped 1; count of bases not matched to a gene: 3. Germline CDR1 SGHTA, CDR2 FQGNSA. This CDR3 is 14 amino acids long. The CDR3 loop is CASSSGTGSYEQYF. The DNA of the CDR3 is TGTGCCAGCAGCTCCGGGACAGGATCCTACGAGCAGTACTTC.

This chain links TRBV6-5 with TRBJ1-2, with TRBD1 matching 7 bases. Trimming cost V 1 base and J 11 bases; bases outside gene matches: 13. The germline V gene encodes CDR1 MNHEY and CDR2 SVGAGI. The CDR3 consists of 15 residues. CDR3 residues: CASSYFFGTATGYTF. The CDR3 coding sequence is TGTGCCAGCAGTTACTTCTTCGGGACAGCGACGGGGTACACCTTC.

The genes are TRBV6-6 and TRBJ1-1; 8 bases map to TRBD1. Losses at the gene ends were 5 bases for V and 4 bases for J; bases not matched to a gene: 9. The CDR3 has 15 amino acids. The V gene's germline CDR1 is MNHNY and CDR2 SVGAGI (reference sequence). CDR3 protein: CASSRTRQGFTEAFF. The CDR3 region has the DNA TGTGCCAGCAGTCGGACTCGACAGGGGTTCACTGAAGCTTTCTTT.

This rearrangement joins TRBV4-1 to TRBJ2-3; D gene unclear. The CDR3 length is 16 residues. Trimming shortened V by 4 bases and J by 0 bases, and 14 bases separated the two germline ends. Germline CDR1 is MGHRA and CDR2 is YSYEKL. The CDR3 DNA is TGCGCCAGCAGCCCCCGTTCGACGGATAGCACAGATACGCAGTATTTT. Its translation is CASSPRSTDSTDTQYF.

The chain has TRBV19 and TRBJ2-2, with 8 bases lining up with TRBD2. CDR3 size: 14 residues. CDR1 and CDR2 from the germline V gene are LNHDA and SQIVND (reference sequence). Trimming at V came to 5 bases and at J to 5 bases, leaving 4 bases not matched to a gene. Written as DNA, the CDR3 is TGTGCCAGTAGTCCCCGGGGGGGGACCGGGGAGCTGTTTTTT. It encodes CASSPRGGTGELFF.

Sample share makes this clone medium-sized. The J gene is TRBJ2-7, the V gene TRBV7-9, with D possibly called TRBD1 or TRBD2 (5 bases each). Trimming shortened V by 4 bases and J by 4 bases, and 20 bases separated the two germline ends. Germline V gene lookup returns CDR1 SEHNR and CDR2 FQNEAQ (reference sequence). The CDR3 extends over 16 amino acids. DNA for the CDR3: TGTGCCAGCAGCTACCGGGACCACGGAGAGGGATACGAGCAGTACTTC. It encodes CASSYRDHGEGYEQYF. The full variable domain, with the rest looked up from reference TRBV7-9 and TRBJ2-7, is DTGVSQNPRHKITKRGQNVTFRCDPISEHNRLYWYRQTLGQGPEFLTYFQNEAQLEKSRLLSDRFSAERPKGSFSTLEIQRTEQGDSAMYLCASSYRDHGEGYEQYFGPGTRLTVT.

This rearrangement joins TRBV7-8 to TRBJ1-5; no reliable D call. V dropped 5 bases and J dropped 5 bases, with 13 bases sitting between them. This CDR3 region has 14 residues. The V gene's germline CDR1 is SGHVS and CDR2 FQNEAQ. The CDR3 reads CASSGEAGHQPQHF. CDR3 nucleotide sequence: TGTGCCAGCAGCGGCGAGGCAGGTCATCAGCCCCAGCATTTT.

This clone showed up just once. The chain employs TRBV7-2 and TRBJ2-7; no definite D call. The germline V gene encodes CDR1 SGHTA and CDR2 FQGNSA. Trimming cost V 1 base and J 11 bases, with 9 bases left between them. This CDR3 contains 11 residues. The CDR3 spells CASSLGAAKYF. The CDR3 DNA follows: TGTGCCAGCAGCTTAGGGGCAGCAAAGTACTTC.

This rearrangement joins TRBV7-9 to TRBJ2-7, with 8 positions matching TRBD2. Germline lookup yields CDR1 SEHNR and CDR2 FQNEAQ (reference sequence). Trimming removed 1 base from V and 0 bases from J; junction bases left unmatched: 11. The CDR3 runs 18 residues. The CDR3 DNA reads as TGTGCCAGCAGCTTAGTAAGACTCGGGAGGGAGCTCTCCTACGAGCAGTACTTC. Its translation is CASSLVRLGRELSYEQYF.

This clone was recorded a few times. J is TRBJ2-1 and V is TRBV6-5; tentative D call: TRBD1 (6 bases). Per the germline V gene, CDR1 is MNHEY and CDR2 is SVGAGI. The V and J ends lost 4 bases and 3 bases respectively, with 13 bases between them. This CDR3 is 15 amino acids long. CDR3 protein: CASSSLQGSYNEQFF. CDR3 sequence (DNA): TGTGCCAGCAGTTCCCTACAGGGAAGCTACAATGAGCAGTTCTTC.

The V and J genes are TRBV7-2 and TRBJ2-7; 11 bases match TRBD2. The V gene end was trimmed by 3 bases and the J gene end by 5 bases; junction bases not matched to a gene: 3. The CDR3 covers 14 residues. The V gene's germline CDR1 is SGHTA and CDR2 FQGNSA. Here the CDR3 reads CASSFRLAGNEQYF. The CDR3 DNA follows: TGTGCCAGCAGCTTTCGACTAGCGGGAAACGAGCAGTACTTC.

V gene TRBV11-2 combines with J gene TRBJ2-7, with TRBD2 matching 13 bases. The length of the CDR3 is 16 residues. Per germline, CDR1 SGHAT and CDR2 FQNNGV. The V and J ends lost 1 base and 3 bases, in that order; junction bases with no gene match: 3. The CDR3 DNA reads TGTGCCAGCAGCTTAGGGACTAGCGGGAGTTTCTACGAGCAGTACTTC. It is translated as CASSLGTSGSFYEQYF. Full variable domain (remainder filled in from reference TRBV11-2 and TRBJ2-7): EAGVAQSPRYKIIEKRQSVAFWCNPISGHATLYWYQQILGQGPKLLIQFQNNGVVDDSQLPKDRFSAERLKGVDSTLKIQPAKLEDSAVYLCASSLGTSGSFYEQYFGPGTRLTVT.

The genes are TRBV11-2 and TRBJ2-1; 11 bases fit TRBD2. Germline values: CDR1 SGHAT, CDR2 FQNNGV. The CDR3 length is 18 residues. V gave up 5 bases and J gave up 9 bases; unmatched junction bases: 18. The CDR3 is CASSPAPRGSGREREQFF. In nucleotides, the CDR3 is TGTGCCAGCAGCCCCGCCCCGCGAGGTAGCGGGAGGGAGCGTGAGCAGTTCTTC. Drawing the rest from reference TRBV11-2 and TRBJ2-1, the complete variable domain is EAGVAQSPRYKIIEKRQSVAFWCNPISGHATLYWYQQILGQGPKLLIQFQNNGVVDDSQLPKDRFSAERLKGVDSTLKIQPAKLEDSAVYLCASSPAPRGSGREREQFFGPGTRLTVL.

V gene TRBV6-1 combines with J gene TRBJ1-4; D is possibly TRBD1 (5 bases). The germline V gene has CDR1 MNHNS and CDR2 SASEGT. Between the trimmed V and J ends, which lost 1 base and 0 bases, there was a span of 15 bases. The CDR3 spans 18 residues. The CDR3 loop is CASSEGPLGAATNEKLFF. CDR3 nucleotide sequence: TGTGCCAGCAGTGAAGGACCGCTTGGGGCCGCAACTAATGAAAAACTGTTTTTT.

The chain links TRBV19 to TRBJ1-5; no reliable D call. The ends were cut back, 6 bases at V and 0 bases at J, with 15 bases in the middle. This CDR3 has 16 amino acids. The germline gives CDR1 LNHDA, CDR2 SQIVND (reference sequence). The CDR3 loop is CASRPQQEYSNQPQHF. As DNA, the CDR3 is TGTGCCAGTAGGCCACAGCAAGAATATAGCAATCAGCCCCAGCATTTT.

J is TRBJ1-3 and V is TRBV19, with D possibly TRBD1 on 5 matching bases. This CDR3 contains 15 residues. Germline CDR1 LNHDA, CDR2 SQIVND (reference sequence). With 11 bases removed from V and 8 bases from J, the gap between germline ends came to 25 bases. The chain's CDR3 is CASLPGGQGRDTIYF. In DNA form, the CDR3 reads TGTGCCTCCCTTCCGGGCGGGCAGGGCAGAGACACCATATATTTT.

The DNA for the CDR3 is TGTGCCAGCAGCCCCCGCGGGGGGGCGAACACTGAAGCTTTCTTT. The encoded protein is CASSPRGGANTEAFF. The chain has TRBV27 and TRBJ1-1, with D possibly being TRBD1 (6 bases). The CDR3 runs 15 residues. Deletions cut 6 bases from V and 1 base from J, with 15 bases between. The germline gives CDR1 MNHEY, CDR2 SMNVEV (reference sequence).